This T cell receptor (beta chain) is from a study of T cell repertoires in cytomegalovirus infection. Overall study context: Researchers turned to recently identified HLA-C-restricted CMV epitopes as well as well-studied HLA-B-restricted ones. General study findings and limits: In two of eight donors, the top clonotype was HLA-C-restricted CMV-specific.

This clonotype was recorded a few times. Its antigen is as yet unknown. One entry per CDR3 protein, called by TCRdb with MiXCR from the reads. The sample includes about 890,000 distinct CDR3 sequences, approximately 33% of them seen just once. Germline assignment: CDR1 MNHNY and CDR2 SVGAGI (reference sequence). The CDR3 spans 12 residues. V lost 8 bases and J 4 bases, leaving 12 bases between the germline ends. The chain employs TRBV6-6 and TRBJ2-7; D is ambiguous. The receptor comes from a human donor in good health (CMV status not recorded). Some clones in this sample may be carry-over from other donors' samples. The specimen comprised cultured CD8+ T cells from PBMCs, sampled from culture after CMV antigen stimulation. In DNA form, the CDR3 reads TGTGCCAGCGGGATCAGGAAATACGAGCAGTACGTC. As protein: CASGIRKYEQYV.